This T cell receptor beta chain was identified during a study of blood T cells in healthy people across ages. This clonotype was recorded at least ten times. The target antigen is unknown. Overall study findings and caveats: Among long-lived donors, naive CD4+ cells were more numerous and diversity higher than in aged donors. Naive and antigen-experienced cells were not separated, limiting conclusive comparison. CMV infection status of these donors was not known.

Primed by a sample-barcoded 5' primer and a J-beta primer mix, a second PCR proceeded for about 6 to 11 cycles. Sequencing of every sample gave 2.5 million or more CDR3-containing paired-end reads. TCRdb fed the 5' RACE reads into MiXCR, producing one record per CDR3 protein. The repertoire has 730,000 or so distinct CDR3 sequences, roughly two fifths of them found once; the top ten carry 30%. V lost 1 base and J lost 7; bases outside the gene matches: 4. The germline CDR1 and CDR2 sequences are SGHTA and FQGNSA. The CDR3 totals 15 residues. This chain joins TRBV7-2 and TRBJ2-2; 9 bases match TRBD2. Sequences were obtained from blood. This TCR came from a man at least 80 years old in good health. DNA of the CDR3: TGTGCCAGCAGCTTAGAGGCTAGCGGGGTCGGGGAGCTGTTTTTT. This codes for CASSLEASGVGELFF. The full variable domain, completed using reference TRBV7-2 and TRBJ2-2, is GAGVSQSPSNKVTEKGKDVELRCDPISGHTALYWYRQSLGQGLEFLIYFQGNSAPDKSGLPSDRFSAERTGGSVSTLTIQRTQQEDSAVYLCASSLEASGVGELFFGEGSRLTVL.